This TCR beta chain was identified during a study of identical twins. Template switching created a universal primer site, and the cDNA included unique molecular identifiers. MiXCR, applied by TCRdb to the 5' RACE reads, yields one record per CDR3 protein. The sample yields about 290,000 distinct CDR3 sequences, roughly 9.7% seen once. The ends lost 4 bases at V and 3 bases at J; junction bases unmatched: 5. This CDR3 has 15 residues. Germline CDR1 LGHNA, CDR2 YSLEER. Study conclusions and caveats: Fewer insertions were carried by abundant cord blood beta clonotypes, but none was seen in memory repertoires. Among out-of-frame alpha sequences shared by twins, low generation probability occurred in excess.

The table lists this clonotype with many counts. Its antigen is not known. The same sample was also used in a study of yellow fever vaccine responses in identical twins.

Sequenced material: CD8+ T cells sorted from blood. The chain couples TRBV4-3 to TRBJ1-5; 8 bases are shared with TRBD1. The clonotype was recovered from a woman aged 18-29 years in good health. The DNA for the CDR3 is TGCGCCAGCAGCCTCGACAGGGGAGACAATCAGCCCCAGCATTTT. Residues: CASSLDRGDNQPQHF.